The TCR beta chain described here comes from a study of blood T cell repertoires in COVID-19. Study-level background: The United States, Italy and Spain supplied acute and convalescent COVID-19 samples. In each case, the material was cDNA or gDNA derived from T cells, B-cell-depleted T cells, or PBMCs.

The CDR3 has 14 residues. The V gene's germline CDR1 is LGHNT and CDR2 FRNRAP. Trimming took 0 bases from V and 3 from J, leaving 8 bases between them. Original data processing: Scientists estimated how many nucleated cells there were by amplifying reference gene primers. Assay used: immunoSEQ multiplex PCR; TCRdb lists only in-frame clones, some missing. For V, J and clone size, that table is used; D and trimming come from the DNA. Of over 200,000 clones detected, about nine tenths appear once; the ten largest clones hold around 5.7%. The sample consisted of peripheral blood. The chain has TRBV12-5 and TRBJ1-2; unclear D gene. The receptor was derived from a man older than 75 with acute or convalescent COVID-19. The CDR3 nucleotides are TGTGCTAGTGGTTTGGTACCATTAGACTATGGCTACACCTTC. Translated: CASGLVPLDYGYTF.